This T cell receptor beta chain was documented in a study of shared clonotypes between healthy human individuals (dated by TCRdb to about 2020). In the study overall: A couple of women and a few men aged 18 to 49 years were included in the cohort. Per donor, three plates each were used for CD4 naive and CD4 memory, two for CD8 naive, and one for CD8 memory. To estimate repertoire size and how much clonotypes are shared between individuals, the study performed deep sequencing of blood TCR repertoires from a handful of healthy adults. To increase sequencing depth and limit assay-specific biases, TCR repertoire library preparation and sequencing were carried out by different laboratories using diverse techniques. Each donor's leukapheresis produced roughly between about 0.8 and 10 billion PBMCs.

TCR CDR3 regions were amplified from genomic DNA by multiplex PCR using the deep immunoSEQ assay. Extracted genomic DNA from each cell subset was spread evenly across all wells of several immunoSEQ 96-well plates, with each plate serving as a replicate. Each replicate PCR for sorted subsets received around 200 ng genomic DNA, equal to roughly 33,000 T cell genomes. Purified libraries were quantified with a Qubit 3.0 fluorometer, sized on a Bioanalyzer 2100, and re-quantified with the KAPA Library Quantification kit. Every immunoSEQ 96-well plate was sequenced on a dedicated single-read 150-cycle Illumina NextSeq 550 flow cell. In the original analysis: Because only junctional sequences without quality scores were contained in the immunoSEQ output, filtering matching that applied to full-length reads could not be performed. Sequences were annotated with PyIR, a Python wrapper for IgBLAST v1.9, and V/J genes and CDR3 were assigned using IMGT germline references. Reads with weak V/J assignments (E-value above 1e-6), missing CDR3, stop codons, out-of-frame junctions, or ambiguous translated residues were removed. V3J clonotypes were defined by identical inferred V gene, J gene, and CDR3 amino acid sequence. Percentage overlap between repertoires was computed as shared unique clonotypes divided by the size of the smaller repertoire. RTK rarefaction, the Chao1 estimator, and Recon v2.1 estimates of unobserved clonotypes were used to assess repertoire richness. For all TCRbeta clonotypes obtained by the gDNA method from several donors, generation probabilities were computed with OLGA. The clones in this table, taken by TCRdb from immuneACCESS, are in-frame only. Not every clone is retained; where verified, under half of the shortfall comes from an unresolved V gene, and the cause of the rest is unknown. The V and J calls and clone size were taken over from that table, and D and trimming were inferred from the DNA. For this sample the table gives nearly 750,000 clones, of which 72% were detected only once. Under 2% of the sample is in the top ten clones.

Turning to this clone: It has no known antigen specificity. Base quality data are lacking; no much larger clone is found one base away.

Taken from cysteine to phenylalanine, the CDR3 has 18 residues. The kept DNA is CDR3 alone, 54 bases in frame from the first base. CDR1 and CDR2, per the germline V gene (reference sequence), are LNHDA and SQIVND. The germline V and J ends show losses of 5 bases and 0 bases respectively, and no gene match explains 11 bases of the junction. The donors were healthy, HIV-negative adults with no recently reported acute infections or vaccinations. Every donor was a Caucasian adult residing in Nashville, Tennessee, USA. CD4+ T cells were enriched through magnetic negative selection, after which naive cells were positively selected on CD45RA and the remaining negative fraction served as the memory subset. Blood was obtained by leukapheresis, after which PBMCs were separated by Ficoll-Histopaque density gradient centrifugation and cryopreserved in liquid nitrogen vapor phase. Analytical flow cytometry was used to check the purity and quantity of each magnetically sorted T cell population. Genomic DNA was isolated from each sorted fraction and quantified by UV absorbance on a Nanodrop 2000c.

Overall results and qualifications from the work: Compared with non-shared clonotypes, clonotypes shared by all four sorted-subset donors had higher generation probabilities. Across a few donors, approximately 5% of naive CD4, around 3.3% of naive CD8, about 2.3% of memory CD4, and 0.4% of memory CD8 clonotypes were shared. The genetic and exposure-history diversity represented was limited by the small number of donors. Based on pairwise subsampling, the degree of clonotype sharing among donors was expected to be affected by sequencing depth. Naive subsets generally had larger estimated clonotype richness than memory subsets. Sampling was limited to blood, and TCR repertoires in tissue likely differ from TCR repertoires in blood. Even with the large sequencing depth, rarefaction of the sorted-subset datasets indicated that sequencing was incomplete.

Input material: memory CD4+ T cells sorted from blood. The sample's cell subset or site, from its label and the paper: CD45RA-negative fraction. This receptor was identified in a woman aged 25 to 39 in good health. The sequence is built from TRBV19 and TRBJ2-1, and 9 junction bases match TRBD1. Here is the DNA: TGTGCCAGTAGTGGGGGGACAGGGAGCTCCGACTCCTACAATGAGCAGTTCTTC. It codes for CASSGGTGSSDSYNEQFF.